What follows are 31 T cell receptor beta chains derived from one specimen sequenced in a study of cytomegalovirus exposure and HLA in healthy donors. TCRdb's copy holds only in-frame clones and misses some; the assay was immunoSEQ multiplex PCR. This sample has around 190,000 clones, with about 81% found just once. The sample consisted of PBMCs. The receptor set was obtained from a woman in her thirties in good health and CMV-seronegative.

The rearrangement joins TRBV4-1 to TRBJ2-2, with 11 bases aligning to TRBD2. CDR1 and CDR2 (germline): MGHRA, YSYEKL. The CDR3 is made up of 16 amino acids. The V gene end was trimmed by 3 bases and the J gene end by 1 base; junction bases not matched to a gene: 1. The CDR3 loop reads CASSQTSGENTGELFF. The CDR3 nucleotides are TGCGCCAGCAGCCAGACTAGCGGGGAGAACACCGGGGAGCTGTTTTTT.

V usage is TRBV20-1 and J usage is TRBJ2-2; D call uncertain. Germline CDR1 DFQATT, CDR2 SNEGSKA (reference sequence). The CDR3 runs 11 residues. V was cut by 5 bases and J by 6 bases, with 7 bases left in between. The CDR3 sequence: CSARSPGELFF. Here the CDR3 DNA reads TGCAGTGCTCGAAGCCCCGGGGAGCTGTTTTTT.

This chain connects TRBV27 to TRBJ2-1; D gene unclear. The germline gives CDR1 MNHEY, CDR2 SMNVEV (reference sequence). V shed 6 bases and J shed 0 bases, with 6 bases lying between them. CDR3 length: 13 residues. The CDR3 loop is CASRASSYNEQFF. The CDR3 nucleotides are TGTGCCAGCAGAGCGAGCTCCTACAATGAGCAGTTCTTC.

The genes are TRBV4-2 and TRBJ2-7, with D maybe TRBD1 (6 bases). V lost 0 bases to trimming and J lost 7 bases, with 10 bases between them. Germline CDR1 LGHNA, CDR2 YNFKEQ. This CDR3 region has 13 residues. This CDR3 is CASSQDLGGEQYF. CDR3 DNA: TGTGCCAGCAGCCAAGATCTAGGGGGAGAGCAGTACTTC.

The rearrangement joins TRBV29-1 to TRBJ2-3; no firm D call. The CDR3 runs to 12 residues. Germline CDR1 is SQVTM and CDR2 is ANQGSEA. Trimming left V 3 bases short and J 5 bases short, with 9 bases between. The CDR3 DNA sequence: TGCAGCGTTGATTCTAGTAGAGATACGCAGTATTTT. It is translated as CSVDSSRDTQYF.

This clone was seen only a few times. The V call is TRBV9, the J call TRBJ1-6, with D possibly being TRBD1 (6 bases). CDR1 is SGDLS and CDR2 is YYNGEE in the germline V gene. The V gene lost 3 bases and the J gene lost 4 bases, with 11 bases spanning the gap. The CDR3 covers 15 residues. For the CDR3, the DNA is TGTGCCAGCAGCGAGGACAGCCAATATAATTCACCCCTCCACTTT. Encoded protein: CASSEDSQYNSPLHF.

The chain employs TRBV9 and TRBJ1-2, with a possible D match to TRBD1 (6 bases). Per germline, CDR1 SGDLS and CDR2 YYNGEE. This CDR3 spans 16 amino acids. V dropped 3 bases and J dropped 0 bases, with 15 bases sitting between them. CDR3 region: CASSAVPGEPNYGYTF. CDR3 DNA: TGTGCCAGCAGCGCGGTTCCAGGGGAACCTAACTATGGCTACACCTTC.

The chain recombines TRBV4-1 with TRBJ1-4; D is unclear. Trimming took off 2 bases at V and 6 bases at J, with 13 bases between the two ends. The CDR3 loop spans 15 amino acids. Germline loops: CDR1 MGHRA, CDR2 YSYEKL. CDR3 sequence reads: CASSQTTPGDEKLFF. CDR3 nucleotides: TGCGCCAGCAGCCAAACGACCCCCGGGGATGAAAAACTGTTTTTT.

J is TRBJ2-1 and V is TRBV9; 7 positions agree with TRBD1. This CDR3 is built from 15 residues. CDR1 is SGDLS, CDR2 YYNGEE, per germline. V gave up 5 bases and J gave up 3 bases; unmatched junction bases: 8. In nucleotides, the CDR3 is TGTGCCAGCAGTACGACAGGGATTGACTACAATGAGCAGTTCTTC. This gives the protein CASSTTGIDYNEQFF. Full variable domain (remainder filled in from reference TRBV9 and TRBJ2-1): DSGVTQTPKHLITATGQRVTLRCSPRSGDLSVYWYQQSLDQGLQFLIQYYNGEERAKGNILERFSAQQFPDLHSELNLSSLELGDSALYFCASSTTGIDYNEQFFGPGTRLTVL.

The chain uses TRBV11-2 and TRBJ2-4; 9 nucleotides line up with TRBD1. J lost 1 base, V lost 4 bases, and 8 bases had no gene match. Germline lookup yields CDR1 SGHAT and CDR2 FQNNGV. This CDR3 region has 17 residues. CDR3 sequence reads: CASSSPQGAIAKNIQYF. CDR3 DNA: TGTGCCAGCAGCTCCCCACAGGGGGCAATCGCCAAAAACATTCAGTACTTC. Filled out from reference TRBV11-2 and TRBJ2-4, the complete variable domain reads EAGVAQSPRYKIIEKRQSVAFWCNPISGHATLYWYQQILGQGPKLLIQFQNNGVVDDSQLPKDRFSAERLKGVDSTLKIQPAKLEDSAVYLCASSSPQGAIAKNIQYFGAGTRLSVL.

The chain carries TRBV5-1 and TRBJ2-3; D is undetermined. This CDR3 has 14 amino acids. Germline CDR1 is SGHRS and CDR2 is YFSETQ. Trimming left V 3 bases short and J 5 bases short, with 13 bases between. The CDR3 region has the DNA TGCGCCAGCAGCTCCGATTCCACGGGAGATACGCAGTATTTT. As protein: CASSSDSTGDTQYF.

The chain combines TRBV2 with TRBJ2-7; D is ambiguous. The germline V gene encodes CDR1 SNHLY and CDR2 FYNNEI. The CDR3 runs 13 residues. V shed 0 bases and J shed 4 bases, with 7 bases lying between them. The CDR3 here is CASSEALFYEQYF. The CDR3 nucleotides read TGTGCCAGCAGTGAAGCCCTTTTTTACGAGCAGTACTTC.

For the CDR3, the DNA is TGCGCCAGCAGCGGAACTAGCTACGAGCAGTACTTC. Translation: CASSGTSYEQYF. J is TRBJ2-7 and V is TRBV5-1, with D possibly TRBD2 on 5 matching bases. Germline V gives CDR1 SGHRS, CDR2 YFSETQ. The germline V and J ends were trimmed by 4 bases and 3 bases, with 8 bases remaining between them. The CDR3 totals 12 residues.

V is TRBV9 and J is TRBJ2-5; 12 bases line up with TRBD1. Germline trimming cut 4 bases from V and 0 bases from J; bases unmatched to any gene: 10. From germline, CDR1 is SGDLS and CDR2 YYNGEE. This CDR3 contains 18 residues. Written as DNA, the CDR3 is TGTGCCAGCAGCCCGGGACAGGGGGCTGGGGTGTACCAAGAGACCCAGTACTTC. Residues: CASSPGQGAGVYQETQYF.

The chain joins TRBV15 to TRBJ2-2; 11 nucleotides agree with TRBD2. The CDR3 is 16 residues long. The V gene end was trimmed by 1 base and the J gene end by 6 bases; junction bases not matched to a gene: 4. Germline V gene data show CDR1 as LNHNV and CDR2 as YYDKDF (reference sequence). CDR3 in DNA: TGTGCCACCAGCAGAGGTAGTAGCGGGAGGGCCGGGGAGCTGTTTTTT. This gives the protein CATSRGSSGRAGELFF. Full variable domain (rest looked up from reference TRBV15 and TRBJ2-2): DAMVIQNPRYQVTQFGKPVTLSCSQTLNHNVMYWYQQKSSQAPKLLFHYYDKDFNNEADTPDNFQSRRPNTSFCFLDIRSPGLGDTAMYLCATSRGSSGRAGELFFGEGSRLTVL.

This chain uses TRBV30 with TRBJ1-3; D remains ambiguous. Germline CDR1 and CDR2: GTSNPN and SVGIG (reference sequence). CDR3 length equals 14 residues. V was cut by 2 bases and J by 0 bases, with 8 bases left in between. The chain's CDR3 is CAWSFESSGNTIYF. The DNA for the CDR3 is TGTGCCTGGAGTTTCGAGAGCTCTGGAAACACCATATATTTT.

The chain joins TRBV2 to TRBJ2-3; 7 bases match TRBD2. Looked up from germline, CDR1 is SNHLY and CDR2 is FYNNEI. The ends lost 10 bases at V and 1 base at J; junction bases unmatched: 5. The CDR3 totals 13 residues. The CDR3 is CATLREGTDTQYF. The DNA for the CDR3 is TGTGCCACCCTTCGGGAGGGCACAGATACGCAGTATTTT.

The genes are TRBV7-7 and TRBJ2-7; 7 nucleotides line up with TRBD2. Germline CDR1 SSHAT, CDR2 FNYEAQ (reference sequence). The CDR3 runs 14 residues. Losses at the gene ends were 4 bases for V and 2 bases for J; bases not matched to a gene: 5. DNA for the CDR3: TGTGCCAGCAGCTCGGGCGGGGGAGCCTACGAGCAGTACTTC. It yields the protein CASSSGGGAYEQYF.

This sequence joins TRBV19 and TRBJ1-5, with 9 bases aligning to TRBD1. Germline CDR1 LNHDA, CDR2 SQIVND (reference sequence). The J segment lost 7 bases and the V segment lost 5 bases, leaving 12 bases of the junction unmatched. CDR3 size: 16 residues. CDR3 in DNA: TGTGCCAGTAGTCCCTCCGGGGACAGGGTGTACCAGCCCCAGCATTTT. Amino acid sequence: CASSPSGDRVYQPQHF.

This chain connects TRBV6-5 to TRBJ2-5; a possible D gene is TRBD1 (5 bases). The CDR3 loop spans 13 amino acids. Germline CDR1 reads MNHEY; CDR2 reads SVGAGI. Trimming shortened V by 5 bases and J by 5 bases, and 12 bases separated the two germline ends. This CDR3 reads CASSPPGMETQYF. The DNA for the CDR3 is TGTGCCAGCAGTCCCCCAGGGATGGAGACCCAGTACTTC.

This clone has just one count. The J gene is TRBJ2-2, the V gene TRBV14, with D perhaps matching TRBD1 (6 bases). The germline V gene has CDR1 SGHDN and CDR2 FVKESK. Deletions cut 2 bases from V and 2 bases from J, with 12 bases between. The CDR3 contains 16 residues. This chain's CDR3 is CASSQRAGVNTGELFF. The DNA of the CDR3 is TGTGCCAGCAGCCAACGGGCAGGGGTCAACACCGGGGAGCTGTTTTTT.

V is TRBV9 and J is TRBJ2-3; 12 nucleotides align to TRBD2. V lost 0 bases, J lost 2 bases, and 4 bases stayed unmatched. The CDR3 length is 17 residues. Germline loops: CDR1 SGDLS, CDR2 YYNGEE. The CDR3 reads CASSVGRTSGVTDTQYF. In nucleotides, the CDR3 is TGTGCCAGCAGCGTAGGGAGGACTAGCGGGGTCACAGATACGCAGTATTTT. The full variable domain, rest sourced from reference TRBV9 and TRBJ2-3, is DSGVTQTPKHLITATGQRVTLRCSPRSGDLSVYWYQQSLDQGLQFLIQYYNGEERAKGNILERFSAQQFPDLHSELNLSSLELGDSALYFCASSVGRTSGVTDTQYFGPGTRLTVL.

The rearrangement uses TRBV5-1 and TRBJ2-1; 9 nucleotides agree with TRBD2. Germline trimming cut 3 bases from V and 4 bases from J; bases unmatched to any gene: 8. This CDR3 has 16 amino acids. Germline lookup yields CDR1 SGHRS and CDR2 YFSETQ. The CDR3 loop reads CASSSLATSGYNEQFF. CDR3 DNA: TGCGCCAGCAGCTCCCTCGCGACTAGCGGTTACAATGAGCAGTTCTTC.

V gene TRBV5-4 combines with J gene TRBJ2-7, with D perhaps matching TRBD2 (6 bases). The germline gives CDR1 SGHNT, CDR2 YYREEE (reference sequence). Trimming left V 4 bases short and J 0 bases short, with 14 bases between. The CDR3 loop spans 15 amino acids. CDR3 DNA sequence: TGTGCCAGCAGCCACCGGGACTGGGACTCCTACGAGCAGTACTTC. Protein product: CASSHRDWDSYEQYF.

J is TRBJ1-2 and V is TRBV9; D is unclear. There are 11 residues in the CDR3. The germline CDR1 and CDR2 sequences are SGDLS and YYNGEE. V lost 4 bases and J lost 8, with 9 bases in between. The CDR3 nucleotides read TGTGCCAGCAGCCCCTTTCAGGGCTACACCTTC. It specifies CASSPFQGYTF.

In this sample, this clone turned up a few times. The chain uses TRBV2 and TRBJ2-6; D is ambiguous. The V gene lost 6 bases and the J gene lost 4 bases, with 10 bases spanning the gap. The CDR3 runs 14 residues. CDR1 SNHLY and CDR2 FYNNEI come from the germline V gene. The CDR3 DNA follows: TGTGCCAGCAGCGCACAGTGGGGGGCCAACGTCCTGACTTTC. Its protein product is CASSAQWGANVLTF.

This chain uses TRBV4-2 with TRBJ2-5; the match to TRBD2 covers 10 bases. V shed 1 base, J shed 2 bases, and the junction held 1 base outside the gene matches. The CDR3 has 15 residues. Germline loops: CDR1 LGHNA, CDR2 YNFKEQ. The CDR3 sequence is CASSQVTSGQETQYF. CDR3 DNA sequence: TGTGCCAGCAGCCAAGTGACTAGCGGGCAAGAGACCCAGTACTTC.

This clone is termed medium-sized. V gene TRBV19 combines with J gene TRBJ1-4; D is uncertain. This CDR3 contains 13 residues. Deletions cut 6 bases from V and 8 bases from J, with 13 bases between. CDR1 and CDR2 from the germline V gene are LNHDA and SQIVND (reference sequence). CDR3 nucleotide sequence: TGTGCCAGTAGCACCACGGCAGGCGAAAAACTGTTTTTT. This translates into CASSTTAGEKLFF.

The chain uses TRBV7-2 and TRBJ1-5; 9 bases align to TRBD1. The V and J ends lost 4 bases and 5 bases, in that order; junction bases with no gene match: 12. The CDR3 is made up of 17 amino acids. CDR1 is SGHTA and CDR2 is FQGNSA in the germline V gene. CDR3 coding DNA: TGTGCCAGCAGCTCCGGCCGGGACAGGGTTATTGATCAGCCCCAGCATTTT. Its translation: CASSSGRDRVIDQPQHF.

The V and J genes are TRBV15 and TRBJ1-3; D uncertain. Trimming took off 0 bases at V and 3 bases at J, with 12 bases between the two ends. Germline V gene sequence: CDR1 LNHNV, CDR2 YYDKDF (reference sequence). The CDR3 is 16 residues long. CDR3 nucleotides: TGTGCCACCAGCAGAGAACCCGACATGATTGGAAACACCATATATTTT. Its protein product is CATSREPDMIGNTIYF.

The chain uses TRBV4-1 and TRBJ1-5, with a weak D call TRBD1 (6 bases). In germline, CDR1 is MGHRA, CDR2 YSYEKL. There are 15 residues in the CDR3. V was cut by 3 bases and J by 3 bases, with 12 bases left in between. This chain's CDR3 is CASSQYRVLNQPQHF. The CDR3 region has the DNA TGCGCCAGCAGCCAGTACAGGGTCCTCAATCAGCCCCAGCATTTT.